This T cell receptor beta chain is drawn from a study of beta chain features in type 1 diabetes. Trimming took 5 bases from V and 2 from J, leaving 9 bases between them. The CDR3 has 13 amino acids. Germline CDR1 reads SGHAT; CDR2 reads FQNNGV. Isolated RNA was reverse transcribed in full, so expressed TCRB transcripts were sequenced. The table came from immunoSEQ multiplex PCR; TCRdb's copy has only in-frame clones and leaves some out. The sample records 300,000 to 450,000 clones, about 18% being singletons. In this sample, this clone turned up a few times. The sequence was obtained from a woman aged 18-35 years in good health. Sequences were obtained from naive CD4+ T cells from blood. This chain uses TRBV11-2 with TRBJ1-1; no clear D gene. DNA of the CDR3: TGTGCCAGCAGCCTGCGGCTAAACACTGAAGCTTTCTTT. Its translation: CASSLRLNTEAFF. The variable domain in full, completed from reference TRBV11-2 and TRBJ1-1, reads EAGVAQSPRYKIIEKRQSVAFWCNPISGHATLYWYQQILGQGPKLLIQFQNNGVVDDSQLPKDRFSAERLKGVDSTLKIQPAKLEDSAVYLCASSLRLNTEAFFGQGTRLTVV.